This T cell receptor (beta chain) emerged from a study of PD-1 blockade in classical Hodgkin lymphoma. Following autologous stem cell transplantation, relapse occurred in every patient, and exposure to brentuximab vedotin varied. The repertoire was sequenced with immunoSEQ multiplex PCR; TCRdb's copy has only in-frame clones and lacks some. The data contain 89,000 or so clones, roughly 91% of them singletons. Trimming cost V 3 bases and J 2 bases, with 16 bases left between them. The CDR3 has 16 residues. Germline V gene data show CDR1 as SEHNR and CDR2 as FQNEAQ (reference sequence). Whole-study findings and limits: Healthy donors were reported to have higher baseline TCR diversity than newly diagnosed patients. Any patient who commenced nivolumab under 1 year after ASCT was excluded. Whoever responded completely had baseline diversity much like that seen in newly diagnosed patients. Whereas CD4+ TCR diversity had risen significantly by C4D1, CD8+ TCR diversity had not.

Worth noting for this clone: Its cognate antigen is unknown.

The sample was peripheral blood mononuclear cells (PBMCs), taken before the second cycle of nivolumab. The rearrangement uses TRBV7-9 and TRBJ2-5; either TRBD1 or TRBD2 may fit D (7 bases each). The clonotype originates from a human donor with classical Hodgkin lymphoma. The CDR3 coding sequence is TGTGCCAGCAGCTTCGGGCAGGGGGGGTTTCAAGAGACCCAGTACTTC. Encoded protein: CASSFGQGGFQETQYF.